This T cell receptor beta chain was documented in a study of cytomegalovirus exposure and HLA in healthy donors. Overall study findings and caveats: Most TCR sequences were uncommon, yet certain public TCRs appeared in many donors. The number of N-insertions in an Asian-associated ancestry cluster was reportedly below the roughly 670-donor mean in a later analysis.

Both 60 Vbeta primers and 13 Jbeta primers went into the PCR. Some clones are missing from TCRdb's copy, which holds only in-frame ones; the method was immunoSEQ multiplex PCR. The table lists some 180,000 clones, about 70% of them singletons, with less than 2% in the top ten. Germline V gene sequence: CDR1 MGHDK, CDR2 SYGVNS. This CDR3 comprises 15 residues. V was clipped by 0 bases and J by 1 base, with 8 bases between them. This clone was picked up a small number of times. As yet, its antigen is unknown. The TCR comes from a woman in her 30s in good health and CMV-seronegative. This chain joins TRBV25-1 and TRBJ2-3; D might be TRBD2 (6 bases). Sequenced sample: PBMCs. The CDR3 nucleotides are TGTGCCAGCAGTGAATATGGCGGGGGCACAGATACGCAGTATTTT. Encoded protein: CASSEYGGGTDTQYF.